The T cell receptor beta chain described here comes from a study of blood T cell repertoires in COVID-19. Study-level information: The United States, Italy and Spain supplied acute and convalescent COVID-19 samples.

Adults between about 18 and 89 years of age took part from 24 US areas. This CDR3 spans 14 amino acids. Germline loops: CDR1 SGHRS, CDR2 YFSETQ. Trimming took off 0 bases at V and 3 bases at J, with 7 bases between the two ends. Authors' methods: Cell counts per sample came from amplifying reference gene primers. Sequencing used immunoSEQ multiplex PCR; TCRdb keeps in-frame clones, though not all of them. The V and J calls and clone size come from that table; D and trimming were worked out from the DNA. This table holds about 400,000 clones, over 75% found once. Sequencing was performed on PBMCs or T cells enriched from blood (not recorded which). This TCR derives from a woman between 40 and 55 years old with acute COVID-19. This chain joins TRBV5-1 and TRBJ1-3; tentatively, D is TRBD1 (6 bases). CDR3 region: CASSLGTDGNTIYF. The CDR3 nucleotides are TGCGCCAGCAGCTTGGGGACAGATGGAAACACCATATATTTT.